This T cell receptor (beta chain) derives from a study of CD8+CD57+ T cells in acquired aplastic anemia. Study as a whole: CD4+ and CD8+ cells, once sorted, gave DNA averaging roughly 3.2 ug. The study obtained 8.5 million to 12 million reads on average for CD4+ cells from healthy donors.

Genomic DNA provided the template from which TCR beta VDJ and CDR3 profiles were obtained. One entry per CDR3 protein results from TCRdb running MiXCR on the reads. The profile shows 120,000 or so distinct CDR3 sequences, over 45% of them singletons. Notes on the study in general: Roughly 30 CD8+ CDR3 sequences occurred in both the patients and the controls. Between patients and controls, CD8+ Simpson's diversity did not vary significantly.

Note on this clonotype: Its matching antigen is unknown. At one of its ends the junction is not consistent with the germline gene, which may arise from a read error.

This CDR3 contains 15 residues. Germline V lookup: CDR1 DFQATT, CDR2 SNEGSKA (reference sequence). The sequence was obtained from a human donor in good health, serving as a control. The chain employs TRBV20-1 and TRBJ2-1; 9 bases are shared with TRBD1. The sequencing input was sorted CD4+, CD8+, or CD8+CD57+ T cells (not recorded which) from PBMCs. The CDR3 protein is CSATRTGGPSDEQFF. For the CDR3, the DNA is TGCAGTGCAACCCGTACAGGGGGCCCGTCTGATGAGCAATTCTTC.